The text below deals with one T cell receptor (beta chain). Antigen: not known. Per germline, CDR1 SGHVS and CDR2 FQNEAQ. Trimming left V 4 bases short and J 0 bases short, with 16 bases between. CDR3 length equals 16 residues. The data were produced by immunoSEQ multiplex PCR, yet TCRdb's version contains in-frame clones alone and is incomplete. This table holds approximately 12,000 clones, around 90% found once. The data were obtained in a study of untreated major depressive disorder. Whole-study findings and limits: TRBV05-01 (Vbeta 5.1) usage was higher in CD4+ T cells of depressed patients than controls.

Each depressed patient was pairwise matched to a non-depressed control for sex, age, current smoking status and body mass index. The chain recombines TRBV7-8 with TRBJ2-7, with TRBD1 as a possible D gene (6 bases). Sequenced: CD4+ T cells from PBMCs. The sequence derives from a man between 25 and 39 years old with major depressive disorder. The CDR3 protein is CASSSGVPRDSYEQYF. DNA of the CDR3: TGTGCCAGCAGCTCAGGGGTCCCCAGGGACTCCTACGAGCAGTACTTC.